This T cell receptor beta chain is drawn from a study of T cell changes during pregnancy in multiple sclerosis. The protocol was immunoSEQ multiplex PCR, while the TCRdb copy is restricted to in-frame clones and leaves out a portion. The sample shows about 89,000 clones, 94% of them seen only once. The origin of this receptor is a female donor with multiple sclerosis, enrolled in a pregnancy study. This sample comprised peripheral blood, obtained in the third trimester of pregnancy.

CDR3 residues: CASSQDRDWEAFF. DNA for the CDR3: TGCGCCAGCAGCCAAGATAGGGACTGGGAAGCTTTCTTT. V usage is TRBV4-1 and J usage is TRBJ1-1; a weak D match, TRBD1 (5 bases). Germline V lookup: CDR1 MGHRA, CDR2 YSYEKL. The V end lost 0 bases, the J end lost 8 bases, and 10 bases lay between the germline ends. CDR3 size: 13 residues.